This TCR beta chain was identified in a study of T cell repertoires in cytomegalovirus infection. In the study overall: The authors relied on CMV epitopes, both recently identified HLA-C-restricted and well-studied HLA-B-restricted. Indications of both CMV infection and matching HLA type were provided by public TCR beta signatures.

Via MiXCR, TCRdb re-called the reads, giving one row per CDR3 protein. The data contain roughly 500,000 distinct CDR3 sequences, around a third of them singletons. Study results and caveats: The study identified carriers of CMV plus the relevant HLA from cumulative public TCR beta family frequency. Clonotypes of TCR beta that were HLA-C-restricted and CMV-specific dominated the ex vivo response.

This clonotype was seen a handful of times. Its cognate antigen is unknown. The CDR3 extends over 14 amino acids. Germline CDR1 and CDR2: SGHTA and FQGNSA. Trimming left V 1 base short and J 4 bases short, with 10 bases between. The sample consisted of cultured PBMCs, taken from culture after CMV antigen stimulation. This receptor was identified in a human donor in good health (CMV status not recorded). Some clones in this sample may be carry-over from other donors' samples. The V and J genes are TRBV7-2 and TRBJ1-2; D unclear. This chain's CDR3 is CASSLDEVGYGYTF. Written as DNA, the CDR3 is TGTGCCAGCAGCTTAGATGAGGTCGGCTATGGCTACACCTTC.